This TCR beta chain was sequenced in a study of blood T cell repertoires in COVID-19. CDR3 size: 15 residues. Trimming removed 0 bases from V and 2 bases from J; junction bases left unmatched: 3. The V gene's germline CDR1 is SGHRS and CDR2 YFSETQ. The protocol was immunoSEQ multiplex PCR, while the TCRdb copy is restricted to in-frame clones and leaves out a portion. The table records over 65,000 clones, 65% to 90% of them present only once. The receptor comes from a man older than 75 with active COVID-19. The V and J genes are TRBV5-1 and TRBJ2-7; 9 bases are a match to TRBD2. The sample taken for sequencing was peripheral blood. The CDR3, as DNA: TGCGCCAGCAGCTTGGGCCTAGCGGGGACCTACGAGCAGTACTTC. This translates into CASSLGLAGTYEQYF.